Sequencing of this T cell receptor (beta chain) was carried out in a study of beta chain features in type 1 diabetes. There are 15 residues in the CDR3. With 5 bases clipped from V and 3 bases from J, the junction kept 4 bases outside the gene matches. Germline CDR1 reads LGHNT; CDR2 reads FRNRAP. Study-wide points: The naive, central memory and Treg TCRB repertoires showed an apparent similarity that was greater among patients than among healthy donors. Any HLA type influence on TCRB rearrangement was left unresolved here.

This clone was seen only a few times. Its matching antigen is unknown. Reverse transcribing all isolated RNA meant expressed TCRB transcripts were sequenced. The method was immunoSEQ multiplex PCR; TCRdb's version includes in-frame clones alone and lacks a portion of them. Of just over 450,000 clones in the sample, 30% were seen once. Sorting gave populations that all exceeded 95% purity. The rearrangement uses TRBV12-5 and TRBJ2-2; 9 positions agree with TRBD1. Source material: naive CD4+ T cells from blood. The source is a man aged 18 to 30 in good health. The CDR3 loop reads CASGGTGKDTGELFF. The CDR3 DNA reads TGTGCTAGTGGTGGGACAGGGAAGGACACCGGGGAGCTGTTTTTT.